Following are 23 T cell receptor beta chains from one sample sequenced in a study of CD8 T cells in Susac syndrome. Random hexamers were used to reverse transcribe an amount of roughly 0.45 to 1 ug RNA. TCRdb used MiXCR to reprocess the immunoSEQ multiplex PCR reads, holding one entry per CDR3 protein. The sample carries 400,000 to 550,000 distinct CDR3 sequences, 85% recorded once. Sequencing was done on a sample of CD8+ T cells from PBMCs. The receptors come from a human donor with multiple sclerosis.

The chain links TRBV4-2 to TRBJ2-2; 8 positions agree with TRBD2. CDR3 size: 18 residues. In germline, CDR1 is LGHNA, CDR2 YNFKEQ. V was pared by 0 bases and J by 4 bases, with 10 bases of the junction left unmatched. The CDR3 region is CASSQDGGRLQSTGELFF. The CDR3 nucleotides are TGTGCCAGCAGCCAAGACGGCGGGAGGCTTCAGAGCACCGGGGAGCTGTTTTTT.

V and J are TRBV9 and TRBJ2-7; D might be TRBD1 (6 bases). Germline-derived CDR1 and CDR2 are SGDLS and YYNGEE. V was clipped by 4 bases and J by 0 bases, with 17 bases between them. The CDR3 runs 16 residues. The CDR3 spells CASSPKGTPNSYEQYF. The CDR3 coding sequence is TGTGCCAGCAGCCCAAAAGGGACACCTAACTCCTACGAGCAGTACTTC.

This clonotype turned up a few times. The chain joins TRBV29-1 to TRBJ2-1; TRBD2 aligns across 15 bases. CDR1 is SQVTM and CDR2 is ANQGSEA in the germline V gene. Trimming at V came to 6 bases and at J to 4 bases, leaving 4 bases not matched to a gene. CDR3 length: 15 amino acids. Here the CDR3 DNA reads TGCAGCGTCGGACTAGCGGGAGGGATGTACAATGAGCAGTTCTTC. It codes for CSVGLAGGMYNEQFF.

The V call is TRBV3-1, the J call TRBJ2-5, with 11 bases identical to TRBD2. Germline CDR1 and CDR2: LGHDT and YNNKEL (reference sequence). This CDR3 is 16 amino acids long. Unmatched junction bases numbered 3, after V lost 3 bases and J lost 0 bases. CDR3 nucleotides: TGTGCCAGCAGCCAGACTAGCGGGGCAAACCAAGAGACCCAGTACTTC. Encoded protein: CASSQTSGANQETQYF.

The chain couples TRBV27 to TRBJ2-2; D is unresolved. CDR1 MNHEY and CDR2 SMNVEV come from the germline V gene (reference sequence). The CDR3 contains 14 residues. The V gene lost 5 bases and the J gene lost 2 bases, with 9 bases spanning the gap. This chain's CDR3 is CASSSLLNTGELFF. CDR3 nucleotide sequence: TGTGCCAGCAGTAGCCTCCTTAACACCGGGGAGCTGTTTTTT.

The chain joins TRBV9 to TRBJ1-2; tentative D call: TRBD1 (6 bases). Germline CDR1 and CDR2: SGDLS and YYNGEE. Trimming took 0 bases from V and 3 from J, leaving 15 bases between them. CDR3 length: 16 residues. DNA for the CDR3: TGTGCCAGCAGCGTAGCTGTCCCGGGGGGCCACTATGGCTACACCTTC. As protein: CASSVAVPGGHYGYTF.

The chain has TRBV27 and TRBJ2-1, with D tentatively TRBD2 (6 bases). The germline gives CDR1 MNHEY, CDR2 SMNVEV (reference sequence). The CDR3 consists of 11 residues. V lost 6 bases and J lost 14, with 14 bases in between. The CDR3 sequence is CASSRGGPEFF. CDR3 DNA sequence: TGTGCCAGCAGCCGAGGAGGGCCCGAGTTCTTC.

This chain connects TRBV15 to TRBJ2-3; 9 positions agree with TRBD2. The CDR3 covers 16 residues. The germline CDR1 and CDR2 sequences are LNHNV and YYDKDF (reference sequence). V was clipped by 3 bases and J by 2 bases; unmatched bases: 6. The CDR3 spells CATSSLAGANTDTQYF. The CDR3 DNA is TGTGCCACCAGCAGTTTAGCGGGGGCCAACACAGATACGCAGTATTTT.

The V gene is TRBV7-9, the J gene TRBJ2-2; possibly TRBD1 or TRBD2 for D (5 bases each). The CDR3 runs to 18 residues. Germline V gives CDR1 SEHNR, CDR2 FQNEAQ (reference sequence). The V and J ends lost 5 bases and 2 bases respectively, with 21 bases between them. The CDR3 region is CASSPYLGAGGNTGELFF. The CDR3 nucleotides read TGTGCCAGCAGCCCCTACTTAGGGGCAGGAGGTAACACCGGGGAGCTGTTTTTT.

The chain's CDR3 is CASSILPELAGTDTQYF. The CDR3, as DNA: TGTGCCAGTAGTATCCTCCCGGAACTAGCGGGGACAGATACGCAGTATTTT. The rearrangement links TRBV19 to TRBJ2-3, with 10 bases lining up with TRBD2. V was pared by 3 bases and J by 3 bases, with 9 bases of the junction left unmatched. Germline-derived CDR1 and CDR2 are LNHDA and SQIVND (reference sequence). There are 17 residues in the CDR3.

V gene TRBV27 combines with J gene TRBJ1-2, with unresolved D. Trimming left V 1 base short and J 4 bases short, with 7 bases between. This CDR3 has 13 residues. Germline lookup yields CDR1 MNHEY and CDR2 SMNVEV (reference sequence). This CDR3 reads CASSLLAGYGYTF. For the CDR3, the DNA is TGTGCCAGCAGTTTATTAGCAGGCTATGGCTACACCTTC.

The chain combines TRBV30 with TRBJ1-1; D unclear. This CDR3 has 12 amino acids. The germline V gene encodes CDR1 GTSNPN and CDR2 SVGIG (reference sequence). V lost 5 bases and J 11 bases, leaving 18 bases between the germline ends. This chain's CDR3 is CAWLPGPLGAFF. For the CDR3, the DNA is TGTGCCTGGCTACCAGGTCCCCTCGGGGCTTTCTTT.

The chain joins TRBV12-3 or TRBV12-4 to TRBJ2-5; D remains unclear. This CDR3 region has 14 residues. Trimming took 2 bases from V and 7 from J, leaving 14 bases between them. In DNA, the CDR3 is TGTGCCAGCAGTTTAATGGAGCCCGGTCGGACCCAGTACTTC. Translated: CASSLMEPGRTQYF.

The CDR3 here is CASSLSGQGGGQPQHF. Written as DNA, the CDR3 is TGTGCCAGCAGTTTATCGGGACAGGGGGGGGGTCAGCCCCAGCATTTT. The J gene is TRBJ1-5, the V gene TRBV27, with 11 positions matching TRBD1. From germline, CDR1 is MNHEY and CDR2 SMNVEV (reference sequence). The CDR3 length is 16 residues. The V gene end was trimmed by 0 bases and the J gene end by 6 bases; junction bases not matched to a gene: 4.

This clonotype was seen a handful of times. V is TRBV2 and J is TRBJ1-5; a weak D match, TRBD1 (5 bases). Between the trimmed V and J ends, which lost 3 bases and 7 bases, there was a span of 7 bases. CDR1 is SNHLY, CDR2 FYNNEI, per germline. CDR3 length equals 12 residues. The DNA of the CDR3 is TGTGCCAGCAGTGAGGGGGACCAGCCCCAGCATTTT. The encoded protein is CASSEGDQPQHF.

The chain uses TRBV6-1 and TRBJ2-1; D is unresolved. The CDR3 is 12 amino acids. V gave up 1 base and J gave up 10 bases, with 8 bases separating them. CDR1 and CDR2 from the germline V gene are MNHNS and SASEGT. As DNA, the CDR3 is TGTGCCAGCAGTGAAGGTGGGGTAGAGCAGTTCTTC. Translation: CASSEGGVEQFF.

The V call is TRBV4-1, the J call TRBJ2-1, with no clear D. Germline lookup yields CDR1 MGHRA and CDR2 YSYEKL. This CDR3 comprises 17 residues. The germline V and J ends were trimmed by 0 bases and 4 bases, with 16 bases remaining between them. The CDR3: CASSQEYTSASYNEQFF. CDR3 in DNA: TGCGCCAGCAGCCAAGAATACACATCCGCTTCTTACAATGAGCAGTTCTTC.

The genes are TRBV12-3 or TRBV12-4 and TRBJ2-1; perhaps D is TRBD1 or TRBD2 (5 bases each). Trimming took off 4 bases at V and 3 bases at J, with 13 bases between the two ends. The CDR3 runs to 15 residues. This CDR3 reads CASSSFKRGYNEQFF. CDR3 in DNA: TGTGCCAGCAGTTCGTTCAAGAGGGGCTACAATGAGCAGTTCTTC.

This chain connects TRBV28 to TRBJ2-2, with 9 nucleotides matching TRBD1. Germline loops: CDR1 MDHEN, CDR2 SYDVKM. There are 14 residues in the CDR3. J lost 11 bases, V lost 5 bases, and 9 bases had no gene match. This CDR3 is CASSNRGLGIELFF. CDR3 DNA: TGTGCCAGCAGTAACAGGGGGCTGGGTATTGAGCTGTTTTTT.

The rearrangement links TRBV10-1 to TRBJ2-7; D may be TRBD1 (6 bases). V was cut by 0 bases and J by 2 bases, with 14 bases left in between. CDR1 and CDR2 (germline): WNHNN, SYGVQD (reference sequence). CDR3 length: 16 amino acids. CDR3 nucleotide sequence: TGCGCCAGCAGTGAGTCATTTGGGACATCCACCTACGAGCAGTACTTC. This sequence encodes CASSESFGTSTYEQYF.

The chain links TRBV27 to TRBJ1-1; D is possibly TRBD1 (5 bases). This CDR3 comprises 12 residues. V lost 3 bases and J lost 12, with 14 bases in between. From germline, CDR1 is MNHEY and CDR2 SMNVEV (reference sequence). CDR3 in DNA: TGTGCCAGCAGTTTGAATGGGGGGGTAACTTTCTTT. It encodes CASSLNGGVTFF.

This chain links TRBV2 with TRBJ2-1, with D uncertain. The germline V gene has CDR1 SNHLY and CDR2 FYNNEI. This CDR3 has 16 residues. Trimming cost V 6 bases and J 1 base, with 16 bases left between them. DNA of the CDR3: TGTGCCAGCAGGCCCGCGGCGGTGGGGTCCTACAATGAGCAGTTCTTC. It specifies CASRPAAVGSYNEQFF.

V usage is TRBV12-5 and J usage is TRBJ1-1; tentative D call: TRBD1 (6 bases). V was trimmed by 6 bases and J by 4 bases, leaving 27 bases between them. CDR1 and CDR2 from the germline V gene are LGHNT and FRNRAP. The CDR3 covers 18 residues. CDR3 amino acids: CASGSDESGTGSLTEAFF. CDR3 DNA sequence: TGTGCTAGTGGCTCGGACGAGTCGGGAACAGGGTCACTCACTGAAGCTTTCTTT. Together with reference TRBV12-5 and TRBJ1-1, the CDR3 gives the full variable domain: DARVTQTPRHKVTEMGQEVTMRCQPILGHNTVFWYRQTMMQGLELLAYFRNRAPLDDSGMPKDRFSAEMPDATLATLKIQPSEPRDSAVYFCASGSDESGTGSLTEAFFGQGTRLTVV.